This TCR beta chain was found in a study of blood T cell repertoires in COVID-19. Across the study: From the United States, Italy and Spain came samples of acute and convalescent COVID-19. From T cells, B-cell-depleted T cells, or PBMCs came the material, which was cDNA or gDNA.

Germline CDR1 MNHEY, CDR2 SMNVEV (reference sequence). The CDR3 length is 19 residues. The trim removed 0 bases at V and 2 bases at J, leaving 14 bases unmatched. Authors' processing steps: Counts of nucleated cells, estimated from reference gene primer amplification, were obtained. Sequencing used immunoSEQ multiplex PCR; TCRdb keeps in-frame clones, though not all of them. Clone size and V and J calls were adopted from that table, with D and trimming inferred from the DNA. The sample has more than 100,000 clones; approximately 90% are singletons. The sequenced material came from peripheral blood. The TCR originated in a man aged 65-85 years with active COVID-19. The chain uses TRBV27 and TRBJ2-5, with TRBD1 matching 8 bases. The chain's CDR3 is CASSLSGFVDRGRQETQYF. DNA for the CDR3: TGTGCCAGCAGTTTATCCGGCTTTGTTGACAGGGGAAGGCAAGAGACCCAGTACTTC.